This TCR beta chain was recovered during a study of blood T cell repertoires in COVID-19. Germline V gene sequence: CDR1 MDHEN, CDR2 SYDVKM. The CDR3 extends over 20 amino acids. The V gene lost 3 bases and the J gene lost 1 base, with 22 bases spanning the gap. Clones were read by immunoSEQ multiplex PCR, and TCRdb kept only the in-frame ones, dropping some. Among fewer than 250,000 clones, 86% were seen once, and the ten largest hold 11%. Sequenced: peripheral blood. The origin of this receptor is a man between 50 and 59 years old with COVID-19, enrolled during active disease. V is TRBV28 and J is TRBJ1-6; no clear D. DNA of the CDR3: TGTGCCAGCAGTTTCCCCACCGGGCTCGGGAGGGAGTCCTATAATTCACCCCTCCACTTT. Amino acid sequence: CASSFPTGLGRESYNSPLHF.